This T cell receptor (beta chain) stems from a study of T-cell reconstitution after alpha-beta-depleted transplantation in children. Germline V CDR1 and CDR2: DFQATT, SNEGSKA (reference sequence). V gave up 6 bases and J gave up 2 bases, with 17 bases separating them. The CDR3 runs to 14 residues. The library targeted TCRbeta and was prepared with unique molecular identifiers. TCRdb called the PCR reads again in MiXCR, with one record for every CDR3 protein. Seen here are roughly 610,000 distinct CDR3 sequences, about 10% observed once, and the top ten hold roughly 4%. This clonotype was found many times.

The rearrangement uses TRBV20-1 and TRBJ2-7; D may be TRBD1 (8 bases). This clonotype was obtained from a human donor who donated a stem cell graft to a child with acute myeloid leukemia. The sequencing here drew on PBMCs from the stem cell graft donor, taken from the stem cell graft. The CDR3 nucleotides read TGCAGTGCCAGGGGGCGGGAGTCCCCCTACGAGCAGTACTTC. Translated: CSARGRESPYEQYF.